This TCR beta chain originates from a study of T cell responses to AZD1222 COVID-19 vaccine. Study-wide points: Baseline antibody screening turned up just 6 or 7 seropositive AZD1222 recipients. Clonal diversity was possibly underestimated; the donors were predominantly white British and more often female. The breadth and depth of Spike-specific TCRs increased once two AZD1222 doses had been given.

With respect to this clone: Its target is unknown.

Sequencing was performed with immunoSEQ multiplex PCR; in TCRdb, only in-frame clones are kept and a portion is missing. Among about 150,000 clones listed, 80% to 90% were seen once. Germline values: CDR1 SGHDT, CDR2 YYEEEE. The CDR3 length is 15 residues. Trimming stripped 4 bases from V and 2 bases from J, with 13 bases between. The sample was peripheral blood, taken 28 days after the second AZD1222 dose. The chain links TRBV5-6 to TRBJ2-1; D perhaps matches TRBD2 (6 bases). The clonotype was recovered from an adult who received the AZD1222 COVID-19 vaccine. The CDR3 sequence: CASSESGSPYNEQFF. In DNA form, the CDR3 reads TGTGCCAGCAGCGAATCCGGGAGCCCCTACAATGAGCAGTTCTTC.